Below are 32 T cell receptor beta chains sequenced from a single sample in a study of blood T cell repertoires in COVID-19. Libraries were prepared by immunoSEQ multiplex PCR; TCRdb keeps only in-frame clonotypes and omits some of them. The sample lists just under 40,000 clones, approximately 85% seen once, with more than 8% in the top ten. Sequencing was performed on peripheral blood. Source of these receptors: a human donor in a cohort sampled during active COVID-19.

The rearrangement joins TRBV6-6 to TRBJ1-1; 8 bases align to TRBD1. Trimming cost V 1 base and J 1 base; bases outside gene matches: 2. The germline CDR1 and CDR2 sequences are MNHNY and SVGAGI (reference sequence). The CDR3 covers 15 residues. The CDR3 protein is CASSYWDRTNTEAFF. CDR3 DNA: TGTGCCAGCAGTTACTGGGACAGGACGAACACTGAAGCTTTCTTT.

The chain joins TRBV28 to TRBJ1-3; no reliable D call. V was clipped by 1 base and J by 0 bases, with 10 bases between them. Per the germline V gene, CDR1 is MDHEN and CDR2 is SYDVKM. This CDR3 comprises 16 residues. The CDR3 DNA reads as TGTGCCAGCAGTTTATACCCTCCGAGCTCTGGAAACACCATATATTTT. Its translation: CASSLYPPSSGNTIYF. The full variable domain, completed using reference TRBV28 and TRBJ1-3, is DVKVTQSSRYLVKRTGEKVFLECVQDMDHENMFWYRQDPGLGLRLIYFSYDVKMKEKGDIPEGYSVSREKKERFSLILESASTNQTSMYLCASSLYPPSSGNTIYFGEGSWLTVV.

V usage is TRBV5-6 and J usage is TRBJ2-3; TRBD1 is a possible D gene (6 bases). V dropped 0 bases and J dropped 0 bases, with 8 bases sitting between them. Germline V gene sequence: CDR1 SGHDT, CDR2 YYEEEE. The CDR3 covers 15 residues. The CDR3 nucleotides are TGTGCCAGCAGCTTGGAGAGGGGGAGCACAGATACGCAGTATTTT. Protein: CASSLERGSTDTQYF.

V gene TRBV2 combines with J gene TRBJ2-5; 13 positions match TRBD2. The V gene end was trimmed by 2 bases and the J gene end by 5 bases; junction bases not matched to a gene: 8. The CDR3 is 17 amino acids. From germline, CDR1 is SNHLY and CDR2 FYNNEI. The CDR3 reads CASSERTSGGSRETQYF. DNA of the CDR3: TGTGCCAGCAGTGAAAGGACTAGCGGGGGCTCCAGGGAGACCCAGTACTTC.

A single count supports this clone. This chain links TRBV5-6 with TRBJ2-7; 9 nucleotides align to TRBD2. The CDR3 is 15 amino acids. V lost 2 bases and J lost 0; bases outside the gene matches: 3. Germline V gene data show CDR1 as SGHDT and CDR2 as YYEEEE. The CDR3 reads CASSLLAGVSYEQYF. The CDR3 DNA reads TGTGCCAGCAGCTTACTAGCGGGCGTCTCCTACGAGCAGTACTTC.

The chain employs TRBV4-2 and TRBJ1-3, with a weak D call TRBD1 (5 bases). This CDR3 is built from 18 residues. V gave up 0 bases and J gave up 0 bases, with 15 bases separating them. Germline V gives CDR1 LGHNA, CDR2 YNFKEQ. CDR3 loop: CASSQEGPRTGSGNTIYF. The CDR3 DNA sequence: TGTGCCAGCAGCCAAGAGGGGCCCAGGACGGGCTCTGGAAACACCATATATTTT.

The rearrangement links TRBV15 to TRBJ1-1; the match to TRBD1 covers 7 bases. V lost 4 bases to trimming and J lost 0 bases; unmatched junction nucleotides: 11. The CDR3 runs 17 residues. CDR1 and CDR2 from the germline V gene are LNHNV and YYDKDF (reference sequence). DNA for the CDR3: TGTGCCACCAGCACCTCCCTACAGGGGCCGGTGAACACTGAAGCTTTCTTT. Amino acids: CATSTSLQGPVNTEAFF.

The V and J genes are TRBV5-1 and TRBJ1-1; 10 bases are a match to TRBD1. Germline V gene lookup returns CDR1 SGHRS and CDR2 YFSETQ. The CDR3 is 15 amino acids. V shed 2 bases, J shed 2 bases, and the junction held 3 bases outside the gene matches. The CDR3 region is CASSFRDRGNTEAFF. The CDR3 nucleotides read TGCGCCAGCAGCTTTAGGGACAGGGGAAACACTGAAGCTTTCTTT.

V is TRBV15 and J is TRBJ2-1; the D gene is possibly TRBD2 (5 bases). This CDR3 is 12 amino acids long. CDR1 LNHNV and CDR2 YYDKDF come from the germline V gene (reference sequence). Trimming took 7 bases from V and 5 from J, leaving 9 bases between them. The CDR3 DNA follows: TGTGCCACCACCCGGACTGACAATGAGCAGTTCTTC. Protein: CATTRTDNEQFF.

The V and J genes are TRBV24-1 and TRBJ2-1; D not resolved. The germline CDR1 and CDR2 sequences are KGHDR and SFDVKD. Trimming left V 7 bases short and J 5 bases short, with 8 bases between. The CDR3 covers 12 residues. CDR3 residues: CATRGRNNEQFF. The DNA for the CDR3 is TGTGCCACCAGGGGCCGGAACAATGAGCAGTTCTTC.

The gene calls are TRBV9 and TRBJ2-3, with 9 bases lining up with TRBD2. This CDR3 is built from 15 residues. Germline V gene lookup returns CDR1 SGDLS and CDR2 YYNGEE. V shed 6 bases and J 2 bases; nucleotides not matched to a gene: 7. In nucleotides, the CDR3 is TGTGCCAGCACCGTCCTAGCGGGACCCACAGATACGCAGTATTTT. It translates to CASTVLAGPTDTQYF.

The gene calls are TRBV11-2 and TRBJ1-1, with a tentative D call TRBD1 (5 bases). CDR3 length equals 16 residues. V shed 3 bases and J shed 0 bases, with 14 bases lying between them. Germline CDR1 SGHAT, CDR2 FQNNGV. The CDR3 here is CASSLRTRTMNTEAFF. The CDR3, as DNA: TGTGCCAGCAGCTTGAGGACAAGGACTATGAACACTGAAGCTTTCTTT.

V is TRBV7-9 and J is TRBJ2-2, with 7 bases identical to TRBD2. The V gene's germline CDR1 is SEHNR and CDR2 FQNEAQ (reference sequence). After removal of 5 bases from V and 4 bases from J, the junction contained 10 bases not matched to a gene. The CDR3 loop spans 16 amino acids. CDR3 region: CASSGGSGKITGELFF. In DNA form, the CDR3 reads TGTGCCAGCAGCGGGGGGAGCGGGAAGATCACCGGGGAGCTGTTTTTT.

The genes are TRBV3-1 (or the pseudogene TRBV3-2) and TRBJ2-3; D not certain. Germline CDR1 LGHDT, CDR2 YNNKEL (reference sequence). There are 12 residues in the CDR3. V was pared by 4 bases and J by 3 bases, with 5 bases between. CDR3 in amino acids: CASSLRTDTQYF. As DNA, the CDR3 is TGTGCCAGCAGCCTTCGGACAGATACGCAGTATTTT.

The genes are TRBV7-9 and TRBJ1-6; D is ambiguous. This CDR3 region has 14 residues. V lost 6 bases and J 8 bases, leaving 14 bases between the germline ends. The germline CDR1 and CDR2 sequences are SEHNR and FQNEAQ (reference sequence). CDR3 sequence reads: CASSTGVADSPLHF. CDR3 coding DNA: TGTGCCAGCAGTACCGGGGTAGCGGATTCACCCCTCCACTTT.

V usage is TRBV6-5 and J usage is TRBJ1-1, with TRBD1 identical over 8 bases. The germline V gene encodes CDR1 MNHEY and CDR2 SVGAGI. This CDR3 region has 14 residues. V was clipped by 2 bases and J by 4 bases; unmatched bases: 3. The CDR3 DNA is TGTGCCAGCAGTTACCTCACAGGGGGCACTGAAGCTTTCTTT. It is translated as CASSYLTGGTEAFF.

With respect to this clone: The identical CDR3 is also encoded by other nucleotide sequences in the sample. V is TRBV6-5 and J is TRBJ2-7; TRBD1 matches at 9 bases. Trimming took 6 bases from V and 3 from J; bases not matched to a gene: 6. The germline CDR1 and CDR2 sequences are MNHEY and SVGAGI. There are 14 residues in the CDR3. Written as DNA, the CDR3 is TGTGCCAGCAGACCGGGACAGGGTTTCTACGAGCAGTACTTC. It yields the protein CASRPGQGFYEQYF.

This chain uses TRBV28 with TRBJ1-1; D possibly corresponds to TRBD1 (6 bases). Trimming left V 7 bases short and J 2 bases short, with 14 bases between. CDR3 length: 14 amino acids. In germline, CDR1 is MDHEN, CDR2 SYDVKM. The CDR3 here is CASTIRQVNTEAFF. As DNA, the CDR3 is TGTGCCAGCACCATTCGACAGGTAAACACTGAAGCTTTCTTT.

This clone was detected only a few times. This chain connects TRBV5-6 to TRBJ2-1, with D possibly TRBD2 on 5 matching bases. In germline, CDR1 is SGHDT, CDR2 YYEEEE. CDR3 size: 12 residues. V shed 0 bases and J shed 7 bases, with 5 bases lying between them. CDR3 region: CASSLGGNEQFF. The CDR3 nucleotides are TGTGCCAGCAGCTTGGGAGGGAATGAGCAGTTCTTC.

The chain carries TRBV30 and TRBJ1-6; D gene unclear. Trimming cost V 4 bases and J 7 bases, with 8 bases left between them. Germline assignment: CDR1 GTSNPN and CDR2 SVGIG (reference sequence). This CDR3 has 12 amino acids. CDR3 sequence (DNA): TGTGCCTGGACAGGTGGGAATTCACCCCTCCACTTT. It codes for CAWTGGNSPLHF.

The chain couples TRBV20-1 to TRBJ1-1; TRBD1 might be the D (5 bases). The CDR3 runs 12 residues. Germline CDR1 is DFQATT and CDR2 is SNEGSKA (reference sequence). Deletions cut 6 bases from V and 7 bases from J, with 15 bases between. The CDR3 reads CSASEGTIEAFF. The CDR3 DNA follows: TGCAGTGCCAGTGAGGGGACTATTGAAGCTTTCTTT.

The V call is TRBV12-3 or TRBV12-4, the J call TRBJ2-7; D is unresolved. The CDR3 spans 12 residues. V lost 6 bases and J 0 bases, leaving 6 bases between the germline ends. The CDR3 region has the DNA TGTGCCAGCAGGAGAAGCTCCTACGAGCAGTACTTC. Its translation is CASRRSSYEQYF.

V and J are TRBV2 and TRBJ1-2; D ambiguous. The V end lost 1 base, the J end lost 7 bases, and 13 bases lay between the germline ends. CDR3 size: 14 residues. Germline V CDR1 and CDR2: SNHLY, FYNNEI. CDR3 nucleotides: TGTGCCAGCAGTGAAGAAGGTTACGGACTTGGCTACACCTTC. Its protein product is CASSEEGYGLGYTF.

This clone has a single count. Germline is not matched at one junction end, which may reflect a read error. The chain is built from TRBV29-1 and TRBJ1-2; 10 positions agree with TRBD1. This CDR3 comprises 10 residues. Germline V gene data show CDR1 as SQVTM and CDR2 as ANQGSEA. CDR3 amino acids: CSVEEGTGDF. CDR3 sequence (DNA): TGCAGCGTTGAGGAGGGGACAGGGGACTTC.

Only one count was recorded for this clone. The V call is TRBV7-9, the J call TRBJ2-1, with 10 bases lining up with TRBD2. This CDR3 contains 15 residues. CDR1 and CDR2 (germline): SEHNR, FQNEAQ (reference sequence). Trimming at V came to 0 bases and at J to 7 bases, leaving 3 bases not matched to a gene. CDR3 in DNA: TGTGCCAGCAGCTTAGCTAGCGGGAGGCTAAATGAGCAGTTCTTC. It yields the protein CASSLASGRLNEQFF.

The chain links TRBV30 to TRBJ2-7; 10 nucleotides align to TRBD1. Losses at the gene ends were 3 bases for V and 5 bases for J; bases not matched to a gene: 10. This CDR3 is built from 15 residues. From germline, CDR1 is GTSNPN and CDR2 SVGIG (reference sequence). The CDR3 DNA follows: TGTGCCTGGAGAGTCGACAGGGGGCTGCTGGACGAGCAGTACTTC. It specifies CAWRVDRGLLDEQYF.

The CDR3 here is CASTLQTGPTGELFF. The CDR3 DNA reads as TGTGCCAGCACACTCCAAACAGGGCCAACCGGGGAGCTGTTTTTT. This chain links TRBV3-1 (or the pseudogene TRBV3-2) with TRBJ2-2; tentatively, D is TRBD1 (6 bases). The CDR3 is made up of 15 amino acids. CDR1 is LGHDT, CDR2 YNNKEL, per germline (reference sequence). V was cut by 7 bases and J by 5 bases, with 17 bases left in between.

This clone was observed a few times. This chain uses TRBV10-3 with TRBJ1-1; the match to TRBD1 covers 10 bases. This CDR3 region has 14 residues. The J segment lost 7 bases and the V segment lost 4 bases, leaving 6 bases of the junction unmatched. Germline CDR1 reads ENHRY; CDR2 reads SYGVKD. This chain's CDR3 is CAISGTGGIIEAFF. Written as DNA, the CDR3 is TGTGCCATCAGTGGGACAGGGGGGATTATTGAAGCTTTCTTT.

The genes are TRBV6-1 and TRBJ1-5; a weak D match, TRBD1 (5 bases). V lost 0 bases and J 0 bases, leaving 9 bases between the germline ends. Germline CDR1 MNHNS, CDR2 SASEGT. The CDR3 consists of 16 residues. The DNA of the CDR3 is TGTGCCAGCAGTGAAGCGCTTGGGGCTAGCAATCAGCCCCAGCATTTT. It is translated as CASSEALGASNQPQHF.

CDR3 residues: CASSPTLGGEQYF. DNA of the CDR3: TGTGCCAGCAGTCCCACACTGGGCGGGGAGCAGTACTTC. This sequence joins TRBV12-3 or TRBV12-4 and TRBJ2-7; D is perhaps TRBD2 (5 bases). This CDR3 comprises 13 residues. V shed 5 bases and J shed 7 bases, with 15 bases lying between them.

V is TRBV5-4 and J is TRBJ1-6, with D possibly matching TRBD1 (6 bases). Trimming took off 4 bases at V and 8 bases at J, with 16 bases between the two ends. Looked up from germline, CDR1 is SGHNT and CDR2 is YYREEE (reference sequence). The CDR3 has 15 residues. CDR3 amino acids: CASSPGGALDSPLHF. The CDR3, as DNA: TGTGCCAGCAGCCCGGGGGGGGCGCTAGATTCACCCCTCCACTTT.

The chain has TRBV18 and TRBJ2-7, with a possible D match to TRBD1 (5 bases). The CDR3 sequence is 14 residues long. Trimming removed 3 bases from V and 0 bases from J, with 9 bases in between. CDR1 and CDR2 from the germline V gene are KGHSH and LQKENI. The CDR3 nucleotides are TGTGCCAGCTCACCTTCTAGGGGCTCCTACGAGCAGTACTTC. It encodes CASSPSRGSYEQYF.